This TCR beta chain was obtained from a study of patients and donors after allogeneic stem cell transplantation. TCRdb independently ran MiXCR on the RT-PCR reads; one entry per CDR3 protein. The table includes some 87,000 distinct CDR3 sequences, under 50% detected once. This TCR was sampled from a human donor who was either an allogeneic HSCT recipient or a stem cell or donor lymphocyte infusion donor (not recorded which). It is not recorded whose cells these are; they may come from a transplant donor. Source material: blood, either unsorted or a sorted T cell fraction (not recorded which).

The CDR3 region has the DNA TGTGCCAGCAGTTTCGGTCCAGACACTGAAGCTTTCTTT. Translating gives CASSFGPDTEAFF. The chain is built from TRBV12-3 or TRBV12-4 and TRBJ1-1; no definite D call. The length of the CDR3 is 13 residues. V dropped 3 bases and J dropped 3 bases, with 8 bases sitting between them.